These 20 T cell receptor beta chains originate from one sample sequenced in a study of cytomegalovirus exposure and HLA in healthy donors. TCRdb's table, derived via immunoSEQ multiplex PCR, lists solely in-frame clones and lacks some. The data contain 150,000 to 180,000 clones, roughly 86% of them singletons. The sample comprised PBMCs. The receptors here all came from a human donor in good health.

This clone was detected only once. This rearrangement joins TRBV5-4 to TRBJ2-7, with 10 bases lining up with TRBD1. Germline V CDR1 and CDR2: SGHNT, YYREEE (reference sequence). The V segment lost 4 bases and the J segment 4 bases; nucleotides outside the gene matches: 11. The CDR3 length is 16 residues. The CDR3 protein is CASSRYTTGGKYEQYF. The CDR3 DNA sequence: TGTGCCAGCAGCCGTTATACGACAGGGGGCAAGTACGAGCAGTACTTC. The variable domain in full, with the rest retrieved from reference TRBV5-4 and TRBJ2-7, is ETGVTQSPTHLIKTRGQQVTLRCSSQSGHNTVSWYQQALGQGPQFIFQYYREEENGRGNFPPRFSGLQFPNYSSELNVNALELDDSALYLCASSRYTTGGKYEQYFGPGTRLTVT.

V gene TRBV4-2 combines with J gene TRBJ2-3, with 8 positions matching TRBD1. J was trimmed by 0 bases and V by 5 bases; bases with no gene match: 10. The CDR3 totals 17 residues. CDR1 and CDR2 (germline): LGHNA, YNFKEQ. The CDR3 DNA follows: TGTGCCAGCAGCACCCGGACAGGGACCTCTAGCACAGATACGCAGTATTTT. Translating gives CASSTRTGTSSTDTQYF.

The chain joins TRBV7-2 to TRBJ2-4, with D perhaps matching TRBD1 (6 bases). The V and J ends lost 2 bases and 6 bases respectively, with 14 bases between them. The CDR3 is 15 amino acids. Per germline, CDR1 SGHTA and CDR2 FQGNSA. In DNA, the CDR3 is TGTGCCAGCAGCTTATCCTGGCAGGGGCCAAACATTCAGTACTTC. Translating gives CASSLSWQGPNIQYF.

This chain uses TRBV7-9 with TRBJ1-4; D uncertain. The CDR3 is 15 amino acids. The V and J ends lost 1 base and 5 bases respectively, with 11 bases between them. Germline values: CDR1 SEHNR, CDR2 FQNEAQ (reference sequence). This CDR3 reads CASSLVEVPNEKLFF. CDR3 DNA: TGTGCCAGCAGCTTAGTAGAAGTCCCCAATGAAAAACTGTTTTTT.

The chain recombines TRBV29-1 with TRBJ2-3; 9 bases are shared with TRBD2. The CDR3 is 14 amino acids. Germline CDR1 is SQVTM and CDR2 is ANQGSEA. J was trimmed by 4 bases and V by 6 bases; bases with no gene match: 8. The CDR3, as DNA: TGCAGCGTCACCATCGCGGGAGGGTCAGATACGCAGTATTTT. Translated: CSVTIAGGSDTQYF.

This clone was detected once. This chain links TRBV13 with TRBJ2-5; the D gene is possibly TRBD1 (6 bases). The CDR3 covers 16 residues. V lost 5 bases, J lost 2 bases, and 18 bases lay in between. Germline CDR1 is PRHDT and CDR2 is FYEKMQ (reference sequence). The DNA of the CDR3 is TGTGCCAGCAGCCCACAGGGCGCCCTCCAGCAAGAGACCCAGTACTTC. Its translation: CASSPQGALQQETQYF.

The CDR3, as DNA: TGTGCCAGCAGCCCCAGGACAGACAATGAGCAGTTCTTC. This codes for CASSPRTDNEQFF. The gene calls are TRBV7-3 and TRBJ2-1, with D tentatively TRBD1 (6 bases). CDR3 length equals 13 residues. Trimming cost V 5 bases and J 5 bases, with 10 bases left between them. Germline V CDR1 and CDR2: SGHTA, FQGTGA.

V gene TRBV30 combines with J gene TRBJ1-5, with D unclear. Germline assignment: CDR1 GTSNPN and CDR2 SVGIG (reference sequence). V lost 0 bases to trimming and J lost 11 bases, with 14 bases between them. This CDR3 is built from 13 residues. CDR3 sequence: CAWSVRGESTQHF. CDR3 coding DNA: TGTGCCTGGAGTGTACGCGGGGAATCGACCCAGCATTTT.

In this sample, this clone turned up a few times. The rearrangement uses TRBV5-1 and TRBJ2-7, with TRBD1 identical over 10 bases. J gave up 5 bases and V 0 bases, and 5 bases lay outside the gene matches. From germline, CDR1 is SGHRS and CDR2 YFSETQ. The CDR3 totals 15 residues. Here the CDR3 reads CASSLGDRGTHEQYF. The CDR3 nucleotides are TGCGCCAGCAGCTTGGGGGACAGGGGTACCCACGAGCAGTACTTC.

This chain uses TRBV5-1 with TRBJ1-2; 8 bases are shared with TRBD1. Trimming took 0 bases from V and 6 from J; bases not matched to a gene: 4. This CDR3 has 14 residues. Looked up from germline, CDR1 is SGHRS and CDR2 is YFSETQ. CDR3 amino acids: CASSLVGQGDGYTF. In nucleotides, the CDR3 is TGCGCCAGCAGCTTGGTTGGACAGGGAGATGGCTACACCTTC. Based on the CDR3 plus reference TRBV5-1 and TRBJ1-2, the full variable domain is KAGVTQTPRYLIKTRGQQVTLSCSPISGHRSVSWYQQTPGQGLQFLFEYFSETQRNKGNFPGRFSGRQFSNSRSEMNVSTLELGDSALYLCASSLVGQGDGYTFGSGTRLTVV.

The chain couples TRBV5-1 to TRBJ1-1; D ambiguous. Germline V CDR1 and CDR2: SGHRS, YFSETQ. The CDR3 extends over 15 amino acids. The ends were cut back, 4 bases at V and 6 bases at J, with 19 bases in the middle. The CDR3 bases are TGCGCCAGCAGCCGCTTGGACGGGAACGTAGCTGAAGCTTTCTTT. Translating it yields CASSRLDGNVAEAFF. The full variable domain, its missing parts supplied by reference TRBV5-1 and TRBJ1-1, is KAGVTQTPRYLIKTRGQQVTLSCSPISGHRSVSWYQQTPGQGLQFLFEYFSETQRNKGNFPGRFSGRQFSNSRSEMNVSTLELGDSALYLCASSRLDGNVAEAFFGQGTRLTVV.

The V gene is TRBV6-5, the J gene TRBJ2-7; 15 bases are shared with TRBD2. The germline CDR1 and CDR2 sequences are MNHEY and SVGAGI. The CDR3 covers 14 residues. Trimming cost V 6 bases and J 7 bases; bases outside gene matches: 4. CDR3 coding DNA: TGTGCCAGCAGACACGGGACTAGCGGGAGGGAGCAGTACTTC. The encoded protein is CASRHGTSGREQYF.

This chain uses TRBV6-5 with TRBJ1-5; D gene unclear. Germline CDR1 reads MNHEY; CDR2 reads SVGAGI. The CDR3 extends over 13 amino acids. V was shortened by 4 bases and J by 8 bases, with 12 bases between the two germline ends. CDR3 sequence (DNA): TGTGCCAGCAGTTTAGAACCTATGAAGCCCCAGCATTTT. The encoded protein is CASSLEPMKPQHF.

The chain combines TRBV19 with TRBJ1-1, with D maybe TRBD1 (5 bases). Germline assignment: CDR1 LNHDA and CDR2 SQIVND (reference sequence). V was cut by 8 bases and J by 7 bases, with 11 bases left in between. The CDR3 spans 11 residues. The CDR3 nucleotides are TGTGCCAGTTTCCAGGGCTTTGAAGCTTTCTTT. This encodes CASFQGFEAFF.

This rearrangement joins TRBV28 to TRBJ1-1; the D gene is possibly TRBD1 (5 bases). CDR3 length: 16 amino acids. V was shortened by 3 bases and J by 2 bases, with 16 bases between the two germline ends. Germline CDR1 MDHEN, CDR2 SYDVKM. CDR3 sequence: CASSFRQTRGNTEAFF. The CDR3 DNA is TGTGCCAGCAGTTTTCGGCAGACAAGGGGTAACACTGAAGCTTTCTTT. The full variable domain, in which reference TRBV28 and TRBJ1-1 provide the parts outside the CDR3, is DVKVTQSSRYLVKRTGEKVFLECVQDMDHENMFWYRQDPGLGLRLIYFSYDVKMKEKGDIPEGYSVSREKKERFSLILESASTNQTSMYLCASSFRQTRGNTEAFFGQGTRLTVV.

The V gene is TRBV6-5, the J gene TRBJ2-2, with D possibly matching TRBD2 (6 bases). Trimming stripped 6 bases from V and 3 bases from J, with 11 bases between. Germline-derived CDR1 and CDR2 are MNHEY and SVGAGI. The CDR3 contains 14 residues. In DNA form, the CDR3 reads TGTGCCAGCAGGTCGGGAGAGGACACCGGGGAGCTGTTTTTT. Translating gives CASRSGEDTGELFF.

The CDR3 reads CASSTDLRQGFPDTQYF. The CDR3 DNA is TGTGCCAGTAGTACCGACTTAAGACAGGGGTTTCCGGATACGCAGTATTTT. The chain carries TRBV19 and TRBJ2-3; 8 bases align to TRBD1. CDR1 and CDR2 from the germline V gene are LNHDA and SQIVND (reference sequence). CDR3 size: 17 residues. V gave up 4 bases and J gave up 6 bases; unmatched junction bases: 15.

The J gene is TRBJ2-7, the V gene TRBV29-1; TRBD2 matches 7 bases. V shed 2 bases and J 4 bases; nucleotides not matched to a gene: 5. From germline, CDR1 is SQVTM and CDR2 ANQGSEA. The CDR3 spans 13 residues. CDR3 sequence reads: CSVENREDYEQYF. The CDR3 DNA reads TGCAGCGTTGAAAATCGGGAGGATTACGAGCAGTACTTC.

The chain carries TRBV6-6 and TRBJ1-2; tentative D call: TRBD1 (6 bases). In germline, CDR1 is MNHNY, CDR2 SVGAGI (reference sequence). The CDR3 totals 13 residues. V was cut by 8 bases and J by 8 bases, with 18 bases left in between. The CDR3: CASFRGAQKGYTF. The CDR3 nucleotides are TGTGCCAGCTTCAGGGGTGCTCAAAAGGGCTACACCTTC.

The CDR3 loop reads CASSLGVGGETQYF. The DNA for the CDR3 is TGTGCCAGCAGCTTAGGGGTCGGGGGAGAGACCCAGTACTTC. This chain connects TRBV7-2 to TRBJ2-5, with D perhaps TRBD2 (6 bases). Germline V gene data show CDR1 as SGHTA and CDR2 as FQGNSA. The CDR3 consists of 14 residues. V was shortened by 1 base and J by 4 bases, with 10 bases between the two germline ends.